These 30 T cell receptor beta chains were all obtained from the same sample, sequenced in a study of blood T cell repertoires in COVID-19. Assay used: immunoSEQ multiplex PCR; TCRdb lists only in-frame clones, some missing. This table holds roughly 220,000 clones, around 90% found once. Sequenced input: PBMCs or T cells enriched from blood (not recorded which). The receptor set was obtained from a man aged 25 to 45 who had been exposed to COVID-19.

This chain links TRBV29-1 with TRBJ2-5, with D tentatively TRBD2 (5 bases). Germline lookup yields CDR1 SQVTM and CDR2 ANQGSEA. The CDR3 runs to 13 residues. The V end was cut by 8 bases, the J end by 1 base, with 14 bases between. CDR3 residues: CSSLEAPQETQYF. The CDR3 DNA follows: TGCAGCTCCCTGGAGGCTCCCCAAGAGACCCAGTACTTC.

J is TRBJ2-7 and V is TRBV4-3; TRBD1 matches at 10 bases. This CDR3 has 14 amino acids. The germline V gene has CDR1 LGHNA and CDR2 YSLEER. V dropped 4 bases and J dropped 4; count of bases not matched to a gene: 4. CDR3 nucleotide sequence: TGCGCCAGCAGCCTAGGACAGGGGGGATACGAGCAGTACTTC. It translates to CASSLGQGGYEQYF.

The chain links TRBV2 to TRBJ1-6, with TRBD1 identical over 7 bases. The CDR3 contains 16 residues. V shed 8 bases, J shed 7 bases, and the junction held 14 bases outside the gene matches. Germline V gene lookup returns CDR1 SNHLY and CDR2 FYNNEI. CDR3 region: CASRQTRQGTNSPLHF. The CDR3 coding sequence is TGTGCCAGCCGTCAAACCCGACAGGGTACGAATTCACCCCTCCACTTT.

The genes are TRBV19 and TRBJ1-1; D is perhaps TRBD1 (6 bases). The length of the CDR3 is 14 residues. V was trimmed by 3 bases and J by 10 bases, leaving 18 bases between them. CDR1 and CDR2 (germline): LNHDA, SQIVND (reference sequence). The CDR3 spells CASSIPGTPWGAFF. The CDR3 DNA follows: TGTGCCAGTAGTATTCCTGGGACACCGTGGGGAGCTTTCTTT.

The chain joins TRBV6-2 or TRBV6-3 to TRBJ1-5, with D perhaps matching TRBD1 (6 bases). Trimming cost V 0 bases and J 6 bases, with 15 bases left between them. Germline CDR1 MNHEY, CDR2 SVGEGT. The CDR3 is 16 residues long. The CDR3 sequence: CASSYSGAGAGQPQHF. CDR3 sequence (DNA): TGTGCCAGCAGTTACTCGGGGGCAGGGGCGGGTCAGCCCCAGCATTTT.

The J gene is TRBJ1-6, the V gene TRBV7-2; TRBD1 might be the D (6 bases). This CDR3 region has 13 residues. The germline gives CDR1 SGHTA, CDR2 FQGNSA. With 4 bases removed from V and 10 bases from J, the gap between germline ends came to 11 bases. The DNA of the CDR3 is TGTGCCAGCAGCTCCGACAGGAGATCACCCCTCCACTTT. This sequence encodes CASSSDRRSPLHF.

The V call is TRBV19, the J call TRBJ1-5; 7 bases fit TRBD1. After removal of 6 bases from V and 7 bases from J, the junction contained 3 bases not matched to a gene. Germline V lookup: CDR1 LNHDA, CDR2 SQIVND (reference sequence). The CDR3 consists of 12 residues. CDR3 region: CASRQGWQPQHF. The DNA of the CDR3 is TGTGCCAGTAGACAGGGGTGGCAGCCCCAGCATTTT.

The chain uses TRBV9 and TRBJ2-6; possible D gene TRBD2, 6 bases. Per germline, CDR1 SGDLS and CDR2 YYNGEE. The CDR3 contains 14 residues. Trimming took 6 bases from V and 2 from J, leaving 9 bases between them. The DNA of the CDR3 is TGTGCCAGCATGCGGGGAACTGGGGCCAACGTCCTGACTTTC. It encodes CASMRGTGANVLTF. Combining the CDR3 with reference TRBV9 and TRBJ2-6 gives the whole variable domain DSGVTQTPKHLITATGQRVTLRCSPRSGDLSVYWYQQSLDQGLQFLIQYYNGEERAKGNILERFSAQQFPDLHSELNLSSLELGDSALYFCASMRGTGANVLTFGAGSRLTVL.

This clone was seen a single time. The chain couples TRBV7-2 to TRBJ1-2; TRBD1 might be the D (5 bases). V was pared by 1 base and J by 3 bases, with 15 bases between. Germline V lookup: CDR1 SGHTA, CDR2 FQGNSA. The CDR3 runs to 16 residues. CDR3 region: CASSLVSGILDYGYTF. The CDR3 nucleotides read TGTGCCAGCAGCTTAGTGTCAGGGATTCTAGACTATGGCTACACCTTC.

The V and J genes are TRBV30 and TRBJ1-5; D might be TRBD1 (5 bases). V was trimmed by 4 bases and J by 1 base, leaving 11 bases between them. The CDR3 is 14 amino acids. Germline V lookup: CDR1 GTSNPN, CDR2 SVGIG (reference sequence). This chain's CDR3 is CAWNPGLSNQPQHF. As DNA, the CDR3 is TGTGCCTGGAACCCGGGACTAAGCAATCAGCCCCAGCATTTT.

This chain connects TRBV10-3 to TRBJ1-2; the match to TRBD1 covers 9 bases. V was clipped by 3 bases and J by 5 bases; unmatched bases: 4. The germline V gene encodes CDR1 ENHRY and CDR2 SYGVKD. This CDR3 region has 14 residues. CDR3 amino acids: CAISEGDREYGYTF. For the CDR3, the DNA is TGTGCCATCAGTGAAGGGGACAGGGAATATGGCTACACCTTC.

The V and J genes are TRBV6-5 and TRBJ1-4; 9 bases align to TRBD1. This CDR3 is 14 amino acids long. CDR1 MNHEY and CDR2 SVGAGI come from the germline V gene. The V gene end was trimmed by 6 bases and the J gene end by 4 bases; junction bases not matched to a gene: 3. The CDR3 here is CASSPTGGNEKLFF. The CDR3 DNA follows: TGTGCCAGCAGCCCGACAGGGGGTAATGAAAAACTGTTTTTT.

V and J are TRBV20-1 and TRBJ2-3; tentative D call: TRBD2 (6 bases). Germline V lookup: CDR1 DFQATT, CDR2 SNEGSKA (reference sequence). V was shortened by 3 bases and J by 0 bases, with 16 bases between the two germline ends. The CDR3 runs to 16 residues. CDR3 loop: CSASRRGSVSTDTQYF. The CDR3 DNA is TGCAGTGCTAGTCGGCGGGGATCGGTTAGCACAGATACGCAGTATTTT.

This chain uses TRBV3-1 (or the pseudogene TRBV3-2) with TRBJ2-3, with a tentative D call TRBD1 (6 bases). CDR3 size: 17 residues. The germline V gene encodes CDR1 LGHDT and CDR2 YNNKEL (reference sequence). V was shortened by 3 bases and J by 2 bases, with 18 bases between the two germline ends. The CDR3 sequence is CASSHPGHRVHTDTQYF. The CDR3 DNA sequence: TGTGCCAGCAGCCACCCGGGACATCGAGTTCACACAGATACGCAGTATTTT.

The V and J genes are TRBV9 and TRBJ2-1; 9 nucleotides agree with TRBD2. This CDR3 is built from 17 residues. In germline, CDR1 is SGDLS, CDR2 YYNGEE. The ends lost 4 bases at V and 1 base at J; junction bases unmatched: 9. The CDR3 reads CASSRSGGTLSYNEQFF. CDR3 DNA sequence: TGTGCCAGCAGCCGCAGCGGGGGGACCCTATCCTACAATGAGCAGTTCTTC.

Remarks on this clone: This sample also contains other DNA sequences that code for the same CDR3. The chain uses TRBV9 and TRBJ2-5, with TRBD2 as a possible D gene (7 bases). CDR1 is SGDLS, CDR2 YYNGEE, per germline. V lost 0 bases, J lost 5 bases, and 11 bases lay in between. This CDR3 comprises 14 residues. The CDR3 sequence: CASSVEGGGETQYF. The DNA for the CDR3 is TGTGCCAGCAGCGTAGAGGGAGGGGGGGAGACCCAGTACTTC.

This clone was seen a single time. CDR3 nucleotides: TGTGCCAGCAGGACAGGGTCGGCCACCGGGGAGCTGTTTTTT. Amino acids: CASRTGSATGELFF. The V gene is TRBV25-1, the J gene TRBJ2-2; 7 bases line up with TRBD1. J was trimmed by 4 bases and V by 6 bases; bases with no gene match: 5. CDR1 and CDR2 from the germline V gene are MGHDK and SYGVNS. The CDR3 loop spans 14 amino acids. The full variable domain, rest sourced from reference TRBV25-1 and TRBJ2-2, is EADIYQTPRYLVIGTGKKITLECSQTMGHDKMYWYQQDPGMELHLIHYSYGVNSTEKGDLSSESTVSRIRTEHFPLTLESARPSHTSQYLCASRTGSATGELFFGEGSRLTVL.

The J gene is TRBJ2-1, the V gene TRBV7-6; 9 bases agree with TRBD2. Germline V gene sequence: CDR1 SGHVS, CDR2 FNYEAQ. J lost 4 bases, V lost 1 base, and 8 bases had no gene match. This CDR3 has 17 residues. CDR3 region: CASSLGLGGGAYNEQFF. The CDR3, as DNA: TGTGCCAGCAGCTTAGGATTAGGCGGGGGGGCTTACAATGAGCAGTTCTTC.

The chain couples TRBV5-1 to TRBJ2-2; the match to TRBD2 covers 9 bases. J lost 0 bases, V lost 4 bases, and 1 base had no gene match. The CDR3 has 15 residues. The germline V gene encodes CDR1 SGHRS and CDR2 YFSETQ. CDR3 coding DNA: TGCGCCAGCAGCAGCGGGGGGCCGAACACCGGGGAGCTGTTTTTT. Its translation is CASSSGGPNTGELFF. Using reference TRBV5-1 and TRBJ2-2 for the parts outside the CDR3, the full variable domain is KAGVTQTPRYLIKTRGQQVTLSCSPISGHRSVSWYQQTPGQGLQFLFEYFSETQRNKGNFPGRFSGRQFSNSRSEMNVSTLELGDSALYLCASSSGGPNTGELFFGEGSRLTVL.

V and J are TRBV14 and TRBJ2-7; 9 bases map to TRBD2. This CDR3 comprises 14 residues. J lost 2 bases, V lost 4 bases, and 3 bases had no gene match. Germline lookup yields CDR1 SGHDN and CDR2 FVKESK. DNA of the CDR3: TGTGCCAGCAGCCTAAGCGGGGGGACCTACGAGCAGTACTTC. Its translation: CASSLSGGTYEQYF. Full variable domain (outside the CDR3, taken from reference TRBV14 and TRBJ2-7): EAGVTQFPSHSVIEKGQTVTLRCDPISGHDNLYWYRRVMGKEIKFLLHFVKESKQDESGMPNNRFLAERTGGTYSTLKVQPAELEDSGVYFCASSLSGGTYEQYFGPGTRLTVT.

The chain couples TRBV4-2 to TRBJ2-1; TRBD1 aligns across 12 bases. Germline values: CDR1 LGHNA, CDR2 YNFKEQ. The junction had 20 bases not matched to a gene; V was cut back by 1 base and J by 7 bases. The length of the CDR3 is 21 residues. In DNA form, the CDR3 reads TGTGCCAGCAGCCAAGCCCCCGGAGGGACAGGGGGCCTTCCTCAGGGGAATGAGCAGTTCTTC. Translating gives CASSQAPGGTGGLPQGNEQFF.

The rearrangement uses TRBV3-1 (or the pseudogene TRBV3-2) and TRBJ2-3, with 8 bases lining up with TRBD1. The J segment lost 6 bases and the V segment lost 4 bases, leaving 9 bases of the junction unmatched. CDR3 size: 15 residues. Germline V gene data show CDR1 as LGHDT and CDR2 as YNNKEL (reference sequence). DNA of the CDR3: TGTGCCAGCAGCCGCAGGGGGCGCATTTGGGATACGCAGTATTTT. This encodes CASSRRGRIWDTQYF.

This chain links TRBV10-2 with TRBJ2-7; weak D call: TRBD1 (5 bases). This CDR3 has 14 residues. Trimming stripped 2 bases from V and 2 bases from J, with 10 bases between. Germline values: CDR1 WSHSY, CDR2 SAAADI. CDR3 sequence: CASSERREPYEQYF. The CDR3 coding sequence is TGCGCCAGCAGTGAGCGCAGGGAACCCTACGAGCAGTACTTC.

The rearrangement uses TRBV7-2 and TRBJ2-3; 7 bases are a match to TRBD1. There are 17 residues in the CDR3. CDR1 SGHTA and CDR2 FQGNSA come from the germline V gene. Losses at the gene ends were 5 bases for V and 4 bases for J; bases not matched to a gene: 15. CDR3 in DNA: TGTGCCAGCAGCACCCATCTTGGTGCAGGGGGACCAGATACGCAGTATTTT. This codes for CASSTHLGAGGPDTQYF.

For the CDR3, the DNA is TGCGCCAGCAGGAGGGGAGGGGAAAAACTGTTTTTT. Its protein is CASRRGGEKLFF. The V and J genes are TRBV4-1 and TRBJ1-4; D is perhaps TRBD1 (5 bases). Germline values: CDR1 MGHRA, CDR2 YSYEKL. Trimming removed 6 bases at V and 8 bases at J, with 10 bases between. The CDR3 has 12 amino acids.

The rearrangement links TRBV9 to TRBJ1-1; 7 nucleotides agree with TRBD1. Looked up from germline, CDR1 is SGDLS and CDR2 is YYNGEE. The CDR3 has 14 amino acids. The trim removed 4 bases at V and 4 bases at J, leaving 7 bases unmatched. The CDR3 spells CASSTGAGGTEAFF. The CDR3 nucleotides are TGTGCCAGCAGCACCGGAGCAGGGGGCACTGAAGCTTTCTTT.

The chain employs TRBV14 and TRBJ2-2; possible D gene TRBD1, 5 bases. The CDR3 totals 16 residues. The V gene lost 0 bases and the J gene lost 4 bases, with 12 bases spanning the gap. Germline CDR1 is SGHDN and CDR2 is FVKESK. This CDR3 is CASSQDVGRGTGELFF. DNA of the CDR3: TGTGCCAGCAGCCAAGACGTGGGGCGCGGCACCGGGGAGCTGTTTTTT.

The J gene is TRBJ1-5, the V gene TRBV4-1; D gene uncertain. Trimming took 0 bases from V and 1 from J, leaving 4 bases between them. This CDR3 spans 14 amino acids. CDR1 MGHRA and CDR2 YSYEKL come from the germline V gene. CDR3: CASSQEQSNQPQHF. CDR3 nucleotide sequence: TGCGCCAGCAGCCAAGAACAGAGCAATCAGCCCCAGCATTTT.

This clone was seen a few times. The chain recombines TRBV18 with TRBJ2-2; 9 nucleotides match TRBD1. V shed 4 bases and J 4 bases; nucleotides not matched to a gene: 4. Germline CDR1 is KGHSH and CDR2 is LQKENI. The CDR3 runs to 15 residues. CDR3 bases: TGTGCCAGCTCACTAGCGGACAGGGGCACCGGGGAGCTGTTTTTT. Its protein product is CASSLADRGTGELFF.

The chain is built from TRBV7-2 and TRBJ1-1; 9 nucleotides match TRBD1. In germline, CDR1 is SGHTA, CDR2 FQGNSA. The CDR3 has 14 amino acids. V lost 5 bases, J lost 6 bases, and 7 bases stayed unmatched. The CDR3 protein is CASSRTGAWAEAFF. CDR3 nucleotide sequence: TGTGCCAGCAGCCGGACAGGGGCATGGGCTGAAGCTTTCTTT.